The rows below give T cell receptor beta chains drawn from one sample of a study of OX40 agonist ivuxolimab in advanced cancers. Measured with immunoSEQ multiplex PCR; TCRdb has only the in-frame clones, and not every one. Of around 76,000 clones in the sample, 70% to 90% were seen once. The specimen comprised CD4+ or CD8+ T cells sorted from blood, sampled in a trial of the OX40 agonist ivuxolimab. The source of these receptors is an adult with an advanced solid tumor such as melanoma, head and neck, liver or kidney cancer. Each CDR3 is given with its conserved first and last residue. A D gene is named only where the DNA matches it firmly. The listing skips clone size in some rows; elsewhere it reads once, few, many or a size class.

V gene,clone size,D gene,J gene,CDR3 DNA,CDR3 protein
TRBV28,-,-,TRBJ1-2,TGTGCCAGCGCATATCGGGGTGGCTACACCTTC,CASAYRGGYTF
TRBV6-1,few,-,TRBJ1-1,TGTGCCAGCCGCGGACAGCTGACACCGAACACTGAAGCTTTCTTT,CASRGQLTPNTEAFF
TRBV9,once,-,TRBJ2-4,TGTGCCAGCAGCCGGCTAGGGGGGGAAGACATTCAGTACTTC,CASSRLGGEDIQYF
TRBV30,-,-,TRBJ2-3,TGTGCCTGGAATAGGAGGATAGATACGCAGTATTTT,CAWNRRIDTQYF
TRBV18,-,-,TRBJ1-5,TGTGCCAGCTCACCGGAACAGGGACAAGGTCAGCCCCAGCATTTT,CASSPEQGQGQPQHF
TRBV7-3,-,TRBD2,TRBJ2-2,TGTGCCAGCAGCTTAACAGGTAGCGGGCGAACCGGGGAGCTGTTTTTT,CASSLTGSGRTGELFF
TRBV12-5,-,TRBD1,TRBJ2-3,TGTGCTAGTGGTTTGGGACAGGGGTCTGGGGATACGCAGTATTTT,CASGLGQGSGDTQYF
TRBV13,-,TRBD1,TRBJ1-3,TGTGCCAGCAGCCCTTTGACCGGGACAGCCTCCGGAAACACCATATATTTT,CASSPLTGTASGNTIYF
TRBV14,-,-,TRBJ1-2,TGTGCCAGCAGCCGCGATCTACAGGGTGATTCTAACTATGGCTACACCTTC,CASSRDLQGDSNYGYTF
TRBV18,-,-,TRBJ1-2,TGTGCCAGCTCACCACGAGGGGTCGAGGGCTACACCTTC,CASSPRGVEGYTF
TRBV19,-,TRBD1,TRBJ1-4,TGTGCCAGTCGGACAGGGGGAGGAGAAAAACTGTTTTTT,CASRTGGGEKLFF
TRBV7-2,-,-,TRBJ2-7,TGTGCCAGCAGCTTACGTGAGCAATTGTACGAGCAGTACTTC,CASSLREQLYEQYF
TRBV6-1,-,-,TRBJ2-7,TGTGCCAGCAGTGAATTTTACGAGCAGTACTTC,CASSEFYEQYF
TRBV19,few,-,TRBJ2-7,TGTGCCAGTAGTAAATGGAAACAGGGGGGGTACGAGCAGTACTTC,CASSKWKQGGYEQYF
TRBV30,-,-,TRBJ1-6,TGTGCCTGGAGTCCCCCCGCGGGGGTCAATTCACCCCTCCACTTT,CAWSPPAGVNSPLHF
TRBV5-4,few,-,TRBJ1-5,TGTGCCAGCAGCTTGGGAGTCTACAATCAGCCCCAGCATTTT,CASSLGVYNQPQHF
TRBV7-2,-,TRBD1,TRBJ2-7,TGTGCCAGCAGCTTTTGGGACAGTGCCTACGAGCAGTACTTC,CASSFWDSAYEQYF
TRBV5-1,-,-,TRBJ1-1,TGCGCCAGCAGCTTGGGAAGGTTGGACACTGAAGCTTTCTTT,CASSLGRLDTEAFF
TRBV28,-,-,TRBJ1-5,TGTGCCAGCAGTGGTATGGACAATCAGCCCCAGCATTTT,CASSGMDNQPQHF
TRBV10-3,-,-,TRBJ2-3,TGTGCCATCAGTGTCCGCGGGACCCGAAAAACAGATACGCAGTATTTT,CAISVRGTRKTDTQYF
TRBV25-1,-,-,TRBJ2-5,TGTGCCAGCAGCCCCTTGGGCTTAGAGACCCAGTACTTC,CASSPLGLETQYF
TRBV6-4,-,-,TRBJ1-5,TGTGCCAGCAGTATACAGGCCCATAGCAATCAGCCCCAGCATTTT,CASSIQAHSNQPQHF
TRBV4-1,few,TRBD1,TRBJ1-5,TGCGCCAGCAGCCACCGGGACAGGGTCGATCAGCCCCAGCATTTT,CASSHRDRVDQPQHF
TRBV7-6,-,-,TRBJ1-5,TGTGCCAGCAGCTTATCGGGGTTGGTGGGTGCGAGCAATCAGCCCCAGCATTTT,CASSLSGLVGASNQPQHF
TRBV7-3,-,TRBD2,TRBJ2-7,TGTGCCAGCAGCTTAAGACTAGCGGGAGTCGAGCAGTACTTC,CASSLRLAGVEQYF
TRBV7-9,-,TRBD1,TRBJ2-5,TGTGCCAGCAGCTTTGGCGGACAGGGTCAAGAGACCCAGTACTTC,CASSFGGQGQETQYF
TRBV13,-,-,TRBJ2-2,TGTGCCAGCAGCTTAGAGAATCGGGGAACCGGGGAGCTGTTTTTT,CASSLENRGTGELFF
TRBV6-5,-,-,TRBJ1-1,TGTGCCAGCATGAAAGGGTGGGGGTACACTGAAGCTTTCTTT,CASMKGWGYTEAFF
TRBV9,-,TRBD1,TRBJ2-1,TGTGCCAGCAGCGTGACGGGACAGGGGATGAATGAGCAGTTCTTC,CASSVTGQGMNEQFF
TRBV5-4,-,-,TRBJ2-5,TGTGCCAGCAGCTTGGAAGGGTCTTTAGCACAAGAGACCCAGTACTTC,CASSLEGSLAQETQYF
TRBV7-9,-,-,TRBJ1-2,TGTGCCAGCAGCTTAGACAGCCCCTATGGCTACACCTTC,CASSLDSPYGYTF
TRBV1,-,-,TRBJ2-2,TGCACCAGCAAAATGACTAGCGGGGCCCCGATCACCGGGGAGCTGTTTTTT,CTSKMTSGAPITGELFF
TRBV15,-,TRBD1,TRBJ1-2,TGTGCCACCAGCAGAGATTCATCGGGACAGGGGGTTTACTATGGCTACACCTTC,CATSRDSSGQGVYYGYTF
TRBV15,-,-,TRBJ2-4,TGTGCCACCAGCAGAGAGAAGACAGGGAGGGCCAAAAACATTCAGTACTTC,CATSREKTGRAKNIQYF
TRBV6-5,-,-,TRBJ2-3,TGTGCCAGCCGGATGGAGTACACAGATACGCAGTATTTT,CASRMEYTDTQYF
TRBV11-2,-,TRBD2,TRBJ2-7,TGTGCCAGCAGCCCTCTCGGGGGGGCAGGGCGAGCCTACGAGCAGTACTTC,CASSPLGGAGRAYEQYF